This T cell receptor (beta chain) was documented in a study of blood T cell repertoires in COVID-19. Profiling relied on immunoSEQ multiplex PCR, and the TCRdb table lists in-frame clones only, not all of them. This repertoire shows some 100,000 clones, approximately 81% found once; its top ten account for roughly 13%. Sequences were obtained from peripheral blood. The clonotype originates from a human donor in a cohort sampled during active COVID-19.

CDR3 protein: CASSLRGLTSYNEQFF. The CDR3 region has the DNA TGTGCCAGCAGCCTAAGGGGACTAACCTCCTACAATGAGCAGTTCTTC. The chain combines TRBV11-2 with TRBJ2-1, with 7 bases fitting TRBD2. CDR1 and CDR2 from the germline V gene are SGHAT and FQNNGV. This CDR3 region has 16 residues. With 5 bases clipped from V and 0 bases from J, the junction kept 7 bases outside the gene matches.